These 17 T cell receptor beta chains came from one sample sequenced in a study of cytomegalovirus exposure and HLA in healthy donors. Vbeta (60) and Jbeta (13) primers were used in the PCR. The repertoire was sequenced with immunoSEQ multiplex PCR; TCRdb's copy has only in-frame clones and lacks some. The sample includes roughly 180,000 clones, 77% of them seen just once. The material sequenced was PBMCs. The receptors derive from a man aged 18-30 years in good health and CMV-seronegative.

The genes are TRBV5-4 and TRBJ2-1; 10 positions match TRBD1. This CDR3 spans 15 amino acids. With V trimmed by 4 bases and J by 6 bases, 7 bases remained unmatched. CDR1 is SGHNT, CDR2 YYREEE, per germline (reference sequence). CDR3 DNA sequence: TGTGCCAGCAGCGCTTGGGACAGGGGTGGCAATGAGCAGTTCTTC. Translating it yields CASSAWDRGGNEQFF. Supplemented by reference TRBV5-4 and TRBJ2-1, the full variable domain reads ETGVTQSPTHLIKTRGQQVTLRCSSQSGHNTVSWYQQALGQGPQFIFQYYREEENGRGNFPPRFSGLQFPNYSSELNVNALELDDSALYLCASSAWDRGGNEQFFGPGTRLTVL.

This sequence joins TRBV5-1 and TRBJ2-2; 8 bases map to TRBD2. Germline-derived CDR1 and CDR2 are SGHRS and YFSETQ. This CDR3 is built from 16 residues. Unmatched junction bases numbered 6, after V lost 1 base and J lost 4 bases. This CDR3 is CASSLMRGEFTGELFF. The CDR3 nucleotides are TGCGCCAGCAGCTTGATGCGGGGGGAATTCACCGGGGAGCTGTTTTTT.

The rearrangement links TRBV7-2 to TRBJ2-2, with 10 bases matching TRBD1. This CDR3 has 16 amino acids. From germline, CDR1 is SGHTA and CDR2 FQGNSA. Germline trimming cut 4 bases from V and 2 bases from J; bases unmatched to any gene: 4. The DNA for the CDR3 is TGTGCCAGCAGCTCCCGACAGGGGGCCAACACCGGGGAGCTGTTTTTT. Amino acid sequence: CASSSRQGANTGELFF.

The J gene is TRBJ1-5, the V gene TRBV6-5; 8 nucleotides align to TRBD1. Germline V gene sequence: CDR1 MNHEY, CDR2 SVGAGI. The CDR3 has 14 amino acids. V trimming: 5 bases; J trimming: 1 base; junction bases outside the gene matches: 1. In nucleotides, the CDR3 is TGTGCCAGCAGTGACAGGGGCAGCAATCAGCCCCAGCATTTT. Translating gives CASSDRGSNQPQHF.

The rearrangement links TRBV7-9 to TRBJ2-7; 10 positions agree with TRBD1. CDR3 size: 15 residues. The V gene end was trimmed by 4 bases and the J gene end by 2 bases; junction bases not matched to a gene: 5. Germline V gives CDR1 SEHNR, CDR2 FQNEAQ (reference sequence). CDR3 in DNA: TGTGCCAGCAGCTCCTCGGGACAGGGGACCTACGAGCAGTACTTC. Residues: CASSSSGQGTYEQYF.

The V and J genes are TRBV27 and TRBJ2-2, with a weak D call TRBD1 (5 bases). This CDR3 comprises 13 residues. Germline assignment: CDR1 MNHEY and CDR2 SMNVEV (reference sequence). The V end lost 6 bases, the J end lost 1 base, and 6 bases lay between the germline ends. In nucleotides, the CDR3 is TGTGCCAGCAGAGGACAGAACACCGGGGAGCTGTTTTTT. Protein: CASRGQNTGELFF.

The V gene is TRBV7-2, the J gene TRBJ2-7, with 11 bases lining up with TRBD2. Germline V gives CDR1 SGHTA, CDR2 FQGNSA. The CDR3 is made up of 17 amino acids. The trim removed 0 bases at V and 3 bases at J, leaving 7 bases unmatched. CDR3 in amino acids: CASSLAVLAGVIYEQYF. The CDR3, as DNA: TGTGCCAGCAGCTTAGCTGTACTAGCGGGAGTAATCTACGAGCAGTACTTC. The complete variable domain, with remaining parts taken from reference TRBV7-2 and TRBJ2-7, reads GAGVSQSPSNKVTEKGKDVELRCDPISGHTALYWYRQSLGQGLEFLIYFQGNSAPDKSGLPSDRFSAERTGGSVSTLTIQRTQQEDSAVYLCASSLAVLAGVIYEQYFGPGTRLTVT.

A word on this clone: The same CDR3 can be traced to other DNA sequences in this sample. The chain is built from TRBV4-3 and TRBJ2-2; the match to TRBD1 covers 9 bases. Per germline, CDR1 LGHNA and CDR2 YSLEER. V was clipped by 3 bases and J by 5 bases; unmatched bases: 4. CDR3 size: 15 residues. For the CDR3, the DNA is TGCGCCAGCAGCCAGGGACAGGGTGGGACCGGGGAGCTGTTTTTT. As protein: CASSQGQGGTGELFF.

The chain joins TRBV7-9 to TRBJ2-1, with a tentative D call TRBD2 (7 bases). CDR3 length: 14 amino acids. Germline V CDR1 and CDR2: SEHNR, FQNEAQ (reference sequence). The V and J ends lost 5 bases and 8 bases respectively, with 16 bases between them. CDR3 amino acids: CASSDNRGAHEQFF. The DNA for the CDR3 is TGTGCCAGCAGCGATAACCGGGGGGCCCATGAGCAGTTCTTC.

J is TRBJ2-1 and V is TRBV6-6, with D possibly being TRBD2 (6 bases). V lost 7 bases and J lost 9, with 19 bases in between. CDR3 length: 14 amino acids. The V gene's germline CDR1 is MNHNY and CDR2 SVGAGI (reference sequence). This chain's CDR3 is CASTRSTGEGEQFF. As DNA, the CDR3 is TGTGCCAGCACCCGGAGCACGGGAGAAGGTGAGCAGTTCTTC.

The V call is TRBV6-5, the J call TRBJ1-3; D is perhaps TRBD1 (6 bases). Germline assignment: CDR1 MNHEY and CDR2 SVGAGI. The CDR3 spans 16 residues. Between the trimmed V and J ends, which lost 4 bases and 0 bases, there was a span of 13 bases. In DNA, the CDR3 is TGTGCCAGCAGTTCAGGGGCCCTTTACTCTGGAAACACCATATATTTT. Amino acids: CASSSGALYSGNTIYF.

This clone was detected a few times. One end of the junction fails to match germline, which may point to a read error. The chain links TRBV19 to TRBJ1-1; 7 nucleotides agree with TRBD1. Germline lookup yields CDR1 LNHDA and CDR2 SQIVND (reference sequence). The CDR3 sequence is 13 residues long. The CDR3 loop is CASSIVKGGSAVF. The CDR3 region has the DNA TGTGCCAGTAGTATAGTGAAAGGGGGCTCGGCCGTTTTT.

CDR3 residues: CASSLSGTSVFYEQYF. The CDR3 coding sequence is TGTGCCAGCAGTTTATCCGGGACTAGCGTTTTCTACGAGCAGTACTTC. This rearrangement joins TRBV27 to TRBJ2-7, with 10 bases that match TRBD2. The CDR3 extends over 16 amino acids. Germline assignment: CDR1 MNHEY and CDR2 SMNVEV (reference sequence). The junction had 5 bases not matched to a gene; V was cut back by 0 bases and J by 3 bases.

This clone was found once. V usage is TRBV7-2 and J usage is TRBJ1-3, with D unclear. With 2 bases removed from V and 2 bases from J, the gap between germline ends came to 4 bases. The CDR3 length is 13 residues. Germline V lookup: CDR1 SGHTA, CDR2 FQGNSA. The CDR3 region has the DNA TGTGCCAGCAGCTTATATACTGGAAACACCATATATTTT. This codes for CASSLYTGNTIYF.

The chain employs TRBV27 and TRBJ2-3; D is possibly TRBD1 (6 bases). V was trimmed by 6 bases and J by 1 base, leaving 11 bases between them. From germline, CDR1 is MNHEY and CDR2 SMNVEV (reference sequence). The CDR3 is 14 residues long. The CDR3 is CASSLTGGTDTQYF. DNA of the CDR3: TGTGCCAGCAGCCTGACAGGAGGCACAGATACGCAGTATTTT.

The CDR3 is CATSGRDNTGELFF. The CDR3 DNA sequence: TGTGCCACTTCGGGCAGGGATAACACCGGGGAGCTGTTTTTT. The rearrangement joins TRBV19 to TRBJ2-2, with D possibly matching TRBD1 (5 bases). CDR3 length equals 14 residues. Trimming cost V 10 bases and J 2 bases, with 14 bases left between them. CDR1 and CDR2 from the germline V gene are LNHDA and SQIVND (reference sequence). The full variable domain, its missing parts supplied by reference TRBV19 and TRBJ2-2, is DGGITQSPKYLFRKEGQNVTLSCEQNLNHDAMYWYRQDPGQGLRLIYYSQIVNDFQKGDIAEGYSVSREKKESFPLTVTSAQKNPTAFYLCATSGRDNTGELFFGEGSRLTVL.

The genes are TRBV5-1 and TRBJ2-7; 7 bases align to TRBD2. The J segment lost 1 base and the V segment lost 0 bases, leaving 1 base of the junction unmatched. CDR1 SGHRS and CDR2 YFSETQ come from the germline V gene. The CDR3 has 14 residues. Here the CDR3 DNA reads TGCGCCAGCAGCTTGGACGGGGGGTCCTACGAGCAGTACTTC. Amino acid sequence: CASSLDGGSYEQYF.